The present T cell receptor beta chain was sequenced within a study of control samples from healthy donors and cancer patients. The method was immunoSEQ multiplex PCR; TCRdb's version includes in-frame clones alone and lacks a portion of them. Of roughly 100,000 clones listed, 83% are singletons. Trimming took 3 bases from V and 7 from J, leaving 11 bases between them. Per the germline V gene, CDR1 is SGHRS and CDR2 is YFSETQ. The CDR3 contains 13 residues. The sample comprised blood. V is TRBV5-1 and J is TRBJ2-1; D is perhaps TRBD1 or TRBD2 (5 bases each). The receptor was isolated from a woman in her fifties or sixties in good health. CDR3 sequence reads: CASSWDRANEQFF. DNA of the CDR3: TGCGCCAGCAGCTGGGACCGAGCGAATGAGCAGTTCTTC.